The 31 T cell receptor beta chains listed next were all sequenced from one sample in a study of OX40 agonist ivuxolimab in advanced cancers. Only in-frame clones appear in the TCRdb table, and some are missing; sequencing was by immunoSEQ multiplex PCR. The sample yields 75,000 to 100,000 clones, roughly 90% seen once. The material sequenced was CD4+ or CD8+ T cells sorted from blood, taken in a trial of the OX40 agonist ivuxolimab. The receptors were sampled from an adult with an advanced solid tumor such as melanoma, head and neck, liver or kidney cancer.

The chain combines TRBV7-2 with TRBJ2-3; D ambiguous. Germline CDR1 reads SGHTA; CDR2 reads FQGNSA. This CDR3 is built from 14 residues. The ends were cut back, 2 bases at V and 2 bases at J, with 8 bases in the middle. CDR3 sequence reads: CASSLLGITDTQYF. The DNA of the CDR3 is TGTGCCAGCAGCTTACTTGGGATCACAGATACGCAGTATTTT.

The chain combines TRBV5-1 with TRBJ1-1; D is ambiguous. Per the germline V gene, CDR1 is SGHRS and CDR2 is YFSETQ. The CDR3 has 15 residues. Trimming cost V 4 bases and J 5 bases, with 18 bases left between them. The CDR3 region has the DNA TGCGCCAGCAGCAGTCGGGGAAGGGAGGCTACTGAAGCTTTCTTT. As protein: CASSSRGREATEAFF.

This chain links TRBV29-1 with TRBJ1-4, with D unresolved. CDR1 is SQVTM and CDR2 is ANQGSEA in the germline V gene. CDR3 length: 13 amino acids. V was cut by 7 bases and J by 3 bases, with 12 bases left in between. The CDR3, as DNA: TGCAGCGCTAGCGGGGAGGCTAATGAAAAACTGTTTTTT. Protein: CSASGEANEKLFF.

This clone was counted once. The rearrangement links TRBV15 to TRBJ1-4, with D unclear. The CDR3 is made up of 15 amino acids. Germline V CDR1 and CDR2: LNHNV, YYDKDF (reference sequence). V lost 0 bases and J 0 bases, leaving 5 bases between the germline ends. The DNA of the CDR3 is TGTGCCACCAGCAGAGATTTGGCAACTAATGAAAAACTGTTTTTT. It is translated as CATSRDLATNEKLFF. The whole variable domain, filled in from reference TRBV15 and TRBJ1-4, reads DAMVIQNPRYQVTQFGKPVTLSCSQTLNHNVMYWYQQKSSQAPKLLFHYYDKDFNNEADTPDNFQSRRPNTSFCFLDIRSPGLGDTAMYLCATSRDLATNEKLFFGSGTQLSVL.

The rearrangement links TRBV11-3 to TRBJ2-1; 16 bases match TRBD2. The germline CDR1 and CDR2 sequences are SGHNT and YENEEA. This CDR3 is built from 17 residues. Trimming at V came to 5 bases and at J to 6 bases, leaving 7 bases not matched to a gene. This CDR3 is CASSTGTSGRALNEQFF. The CDR3 DNA reads as TGTGCCAGCAGCACCGGGACTAGCGGGAGGGCCCTCAATGAGCAGTTCTTC.

This chain joins TRBV7-3 and TRBJ2-3, with D perhaps matching TRBD1 (5 bases). Trimming took off 4 bases at V and 2 bases at J, with 7 bases between the two ends. The CDR3 spans 13 residues. CDR1 SGHTA and CDR2 FQGTGA come from the germline V gene. CDR3 sequence reads: CASSSGSTDTQYF. CDR3 in DNA: TGTGCCAGCAGCTCAGGGTCCACAGATACGCAGTATTTT.

DNA for the CDR3: TGTGCCAGTAGGGGGACATTATACGATTACGAGCAGTACTTC. It yields the protein CASRGTLYDYEQYF. The rearrangement joins TRBV19 to TRBJ2-7; D is possibly TRBD1 (6 bases). CDR3 length: 14 amino acids. Trimming pared 6 bases from V and 4 bases from J, leaving 16 bases between. The germline V gene encodes CDR1 LNHDA and CDR2 SQIVND (reference sequence).

J is TRBJ1-4 and V is TRBV7-9, with D unclear. The V and J ends lost 1 base and 5 bases respectively, with 8 bases between them. Germline assignment: CDR1 SEHNR and CDR2 FQNEAQ (reference sequence). This CDR3 spans 14 amino acids. The chain's CDR3 is CASSLGAGNEKLFF. CDR3 in DNA: TGTGCCAGCAGCTTAGGGGCTGGGAATGAAAAACTGTTTTTT.

The count of this clone is one. The chain uses TRBV28 and TRBJ1-1; 8 bases fit TRBD1. Per germline, CDR1 MDHEN and CDR2 SYDVKM. The CDR3 consists of 18 residues. Trimming cost V 2 bases and J 4 bases; bases outside gene matches: 15. The CDR3 spells CASSLTTGGKGQSTEAFF. The CDR3 DNA reads TGTGCCAGCAGTTTAACCACAGGGGGGAAAGGGCAAAGCACTGAAGCTTTCTTT.

The gene calls are TRBV29-1 and TRBJ2-5; the D gene is possibly TRBD2 (6 bases). The better agreement between TRBJ2-7 and the DNA end casts doubt on the J call. This CDR3 comprises 12 residues. Germline loops: CDR1 SQVTM, CDR2 ANQGSEA. The CDR3 sequence: CSVRASDYEQYF. Here the CDR3 DNA reads TGCAGCGTTCGTGCTAGCGATTACGAGCAGTACTTC.

The CDR3 DNA reads TGTGCCAGCAGCTTAGTTCCGCGGGAAAAACTGTTTTTT. Protein sequence: CASSLVPREKLFF. V gene TRBV7-2 combines with J gene TRBJ1-4; no clear D. Deletions cut 1 base from V and 8 bases from J, with 8 bases between. Germline CDR1 SGHTA, CDR2 FQGNSA. The CDR3 consists of 13 residues.

A word on this clone: At the DNA level, this CDR3 is encoded by other sequences in the same sample as well. The CDR3 loop reads CASTKGKLEQYF. CDR3 in DNA: TGTGCCAGCACGAAGGGAAAACTCGAGCAGTACTTC. V usage is TRBV2 and J usage is TRBJ2-7; D is undetermined. From germline, CDR1 is SNHLY and CDR2 FYNNEI. V was clipped by 7 bases and J by 6 bases, with 13 bases between them. The CDR3 contains 12 residues. The variable domain in full, completed from reference TRBV2 and TRBJ2-7, reads EPEVTQTPSHQVTQMGQEVILRCVPISNHLYFYWYRQILGQKVEFLVSFYNNEISEKSEIFDDQFSVERPDGSNFTLKIRSTKLEDSAMYFCASTKGKLEQYFGPGTRLTVT.

V gene TRBV18 combines with J gene TRBJ1-4; 9 bases align to TRBD1. Germline lookup yields CDR1 KGHSH and CDR2 LQKENI. J gave up 12 bases and V 4 bases, and 9 bases lay outside the gene matches. This CDR3 is built from 14 residues. The CDR3 region has the DNA TGTGCCAGCTCACTTTCACCGGGACAGGGACAACTGTTTTTT. It yields the protein CASSLSPGQGQLFF.

V and J are TRBV11-2 and TRBJ2-1; D is possibly TRBD1 (5 bases). The V gene lost 5 bases and the J gene lost 6 bases, with 17 bases spanning the gap. This CDR3 is 15 amino acids long. Germline lookup yields CDR1 SGHAT and CDR2 FQNNGV. CDR3 in DNA: TGTGCCAGCAGCCGTACTCAGGGTCTAAGCAATGAGCAGTTCTTC. It yields the protein CASSRTQGLSNEQFF.

V is TRBV25-1 and J is TRBJ2-3; D is uncertain. From germline, CDR1 is MGHDK and CDR2 SYGVNS. The CDR3 sequence is 10 residues long. The germline V and J ends were trimmed by 4 bases and 6 bases, with 2 bases remaining between them. The DNA for the CDR3 is TGTGCCAGCAGTGTGGATACGCAGTATTTT. Encoded protein: CASSVDTQYF.

This clone was observed a single time. The V gene is TRBV7-9, the J gene TRBJ2-7, with D unclear. This CDR3 has 11 residues. Between the trimmed V and J ends, which lost 5 bases and 3 bases, there was a span of 5 bases. CDR1 and CDR2 from the germline V gene are SEHNR and FQNEAQ (reference sequence). The DNA for the CDR3 is TGTGCCAGCAGCGGGCGCTACGAGCAGTACTTC. Translating it yields CASSGRYEQYF. The whole variable domain, remainder taken from reference TRBV7-9 and TRBJ2-7, is DTGVSQNPRHKITKRGQNVTFRCDPISEHNRLYWYRQTLGQGPEFLTYFQNEAQLEKSRLLSDRFSAERPKGSFSTLEIQRTEQGDSAMYLCASSGRYEQYFGPGTRLTVT.

This clone was counted only a few times. This chain links TRBV28 with TRBJ1-1; no definite D call. Trimming removed 10 bases from V and 5 bases from J, with 14 bases in between. Germline V gene lookup returns CDR1 MDHEN and CDR2 SYDVKM. CDR3 size: 12 residues. Here the CDR3 reads CATTLPLTEAFF. CDR3 bases: TGTGCCACCACACTCCCGTTGACTGAAGCTTTCTTT.

The CDR3 loop is CASSVVGGSYNEQFF. The CDR3 coding sequence is TGTGCCAGCAGCGTCGTAGGGGGCTCCTACAATGAGCAGTTCTTC. The J gene is TRBJ2-1, the V gene TRBV9; D possibly corresponds to TRBD1 (6 bases). The V gene's germline CDR1 is SGDLS and CDR2 YYNGEE. This CDR3 spans 15 amino acids. V lost 2 bases and J 0 bases, leaving 9 bases between the germline ends.

This clone was seen only once. The rearrangement links TRBV7-2 to TRBJ1-5, with TRBD1 matching over 7 bases. Per the germline V gene, CDR1 is SGHTA and CDR2 is FQGNSA. This CDR3 spans 13 amino acids. V shed 3 bases and J 5 bases; nucleotides not matched to a gene: 1. CDR3 bases: TGTGCCAGCAGCTTTCAGGGGGATCAGCCCCAGCATTTT. Translated, it gives CASSFQGDQPQHF.

This chain joins TRBV7-2 and TRBJ2-2, with 9 bases fitting TRBD2. The V segment lost 5 bases and the J segment 6 bases; nucleotides outside the gene matches: 7. Germline V gene lookup returns CDR1 SGHTA and CDR2 FQGNSA. This CDR3 comprises 15 residues. CDR3 protein: CASSTRLAVSGELFF. The DNA for the CDR3 is TGTGCCAGCAGCACCAGACTAGCGGTATCCGGGGAGCTGTTTTTT.

The V and J genes are TRBV7-9 and TRBJ2-5; possible D gene TRBD1, 6 bases. Trimming stripped 11 bases from V and 5 bases from J, with 12 bases between. CDR1 is SEHNR, CDR2 FQNEAQ, per germline (reference sequence). CDR3 length equals 11 residues. CDR3 sequence: CAGQGSETQYF. The CDR3, as DNA: TGTGCCGGGCAGGGGTCCGAGACCCAGTACTTC.

Only one count was recorded for this clone. This chain connects TRBV18 to TRBJ1-6; 7 nucleotides agree with TRBD1. Germline values: CDR1 KGHSH, CDR2 LQKENI. J was trimmed by 7 bases and V by 4 bases; bases with no gene match: 4. This CDR3 region has 14 residues. The CDR3 reads CASSRDRENSPLHF. The CDR3 DNA sequence: TGTGCCAGCTCACGCGACAGGGAGAATTCACCCCTCCACTTT.

The count of this clone is one. The chain joins TRBV4-2 to TRBJ2-6; D call uncertain. Per germline, CDR1 LGHNA and CDR2 YNFKEQ. This CDR3 comprises 15 residues. The V end was cut by 2 bases, the J end by 0 bases, with 5 bases between. CDR3 nucleotides: TGTGCCAGCAGCCAACCCCCCTCTGGGGCCAACGTCCTGACTTTC. The encoded protein is CASSQPPSGANVLTF.

V usage is TRBV30 and J usage is TRBJ2-3; D possibly uses TRBD1 or TRBD2 (5 bases each). The V gene lost 3 bases and the J gene lost 0 bases, with 16 bases spanning the gap. Looked up from germline, CDR1 is GTSNPN and CDR2 is SVGIG (reference sequence). The CDR3 consists of 16 residues. As DNA, the CDR3 is TGTGCCTGGAGCCTAACCGGACGGGACAGCACAGATACGCAGTATTTT. Translation gives CAWSLTGRDSTDTQYF.

The chain uses TRBV2 and TRBJ2-7; 10 nucleotides match TRBD2. J gave up 1 base and V 5 bases, and 2 bases lay outside the gene matches. The CDR3 extends over 14 amino acids. In germline, CDR1 is SNHLY, CDR2 FYNNEI. In DNA form, the CDR3 reads TGTGCCAGCAGTAAGCGGGAGGGTTCCTACGAGCAGTACTTC. As protein: CASSKREGSYEQYF.

A note on this clone: Mismatch with germline at one junction end may stem from a read error. The rearrangement uses TRBV28 and TRBJ2-5; no clear D gene. The germline V gene encodes CDR1 MDHEN and CDR2 SYDVKM. The CDR3 extends over 14 amino acids. The CDR3 here is CASGFKRYQETQYF. DNA of the CDR3: TGTGCCAGCGGTTTTAAGAGGTACCAAGAGACCCAGTACTTC.

V and J are TRBV6-1 and TRBJ2-7; D call uncertain. V lost 1 base, J lost 5 bases, and 12 bases lay in between. Germline CDR1 and CDR2: MNHNS and SASEGT. This CDR3 contains 14 residues. The CDR3 is CASSEVPNWNEQYF. The CDR3 bases are TGTGCCAGCAGTGAAGTACCGAATTGGAACGAGCAGTACTTC.

This clone was observed a handful of times. CDR3: CASSFFRGRNTEAFF. The CDR3 DNA is TGTGCCAGCAGTTTTTTCAGGGGTCGAAACACTGAAGCTTTCTTT. The chain carries TRBV28 and TRBJ1-1, with a possible D match to TRBD1 (6 bases). Germline V gives CDR1 MDHEN, CDR2 SYDVKM. Between the trimmed V and J ends, which lost 3 bases and 2 bases, there was a span of 13 bases. The CDR3 consists of 15 residues.

The J gene is TRBJ1-2, the V gene TRBV7-8; no definite D call. Trimming stripped 5 bases from V and 3 bases from J, with 16 bases between. Germline-derived CDR1 and CDR2 are SGHVS and FQNEAQ. CDR3 length: 15 amino acids. In DNA, the CDR3 is TGTGCCAGCAGCCGAACCGCAGGTCGGGACTATGGCTACACCTTC. Amino acids: CASSRTAGRDYGYTF.

This clone was counted a single time. This rearrangement joins TRBV18 to TRBJ2-2; TRBD1 might be the D (5 bases). CDR3 length: 17 amino acids. Germline values: CDR1 KGHSH, CDR2 LQKENI. V was trimmed by 1 base and J by 2 bases, leaving 14 bases between them. The CDR3 here is CASSPRGTTYNTGELFF. The CDR3 DNA follows: TGTGCCAGCTCACCACGGGGCACAACTTACAACACCGGGGAGCTGTTTTTT.

The chain links TRBV18 to TRBJ2-3; 8 bases fit TRBD2. Germline loops: CDR1 KGHSH, CDR2 LQKENI. Trimming cost V 3 bases and J 4 bases; bases outside gene matches: 6. CDR3 length equals 15 residues. The CDR3 DNA reads as TGTGCCAGCTCACCGGGCGGGAGGATCCCAGATACGCAGTATTTT. It encodes CASSPGGRIPDTQYF.